Below, 14 T cell receptor beta chains from the same sample are listed, as sequenced in a study of beta chain features in type 1 diabetes. cDNA synthesis used the whole RNA isolate, giving expressed TCRB sequences. Profiled with immunoSEQ multiplex PCR; TCRdb holds only in-frame clones, not every one. The sample consists of 350,000 to 450,000 clones, over 12% of them appearing once. The source material was naive CD4+ T cells from blood. The receptors were sampled from a woman aged 18 to 35 in good health.

The chain couples TRBV4-1 to TRBJ2-1, with D possibly matching TRBD1 (6 bases). V was cut by 1 base and J by 0 bases, with 10 bases left in between. Germline-derived CDR1 and CDR2 are MGHRA and YSYEKL. CDR3 size: 16 residues. CDR3 DNA: TGCGCCAGCAGCCAAGCCGGGACAACCTCCTACAATGAGCAGTTCTTC. It is translated as CASSQAGTTSYNEQFF.

The sample holds one count of this clone. Within the sample, other DNA sequences also encode this same CDR3. The chain's CDR3 is CASSVGGRASNEQFF. The CDR3 bases are TGTGCCAGCAGCGTTGGCGGGAGGGCCTCGAATGAGCAGTTCTTC. The chain uses TRBV9 and TRBJ2-1; 9 nucleotides match TRBD2. V shed 2 bases, J shed 7 bases, and the junction held 7 bases outside the gene matches. The CDR3 consists of 15 residues. In germline, CDR1 is SGDLS, CDR2 YYNGEE. The full variable domain, in which reference TRBV9 and TRBJ2-1 provide the parts outside the CDR3, is DSGVTQTPKHLITATGQRVTLRCSPRSGDLSVYWYQQSLDQGLQFLIQYYNGEERAKGNILERFSAQQFPDLHSELNLSSLELGDSALYFCASSVGGRASNEQFFGPGTRLTVL.

This clone has just a few counts. The J gene is TRBJ2-2, the V gene TRBV4-1; possibly TRBD1 for D (5 bases). Deletions cut 0 bases from V and 6 bases from J, with 14 bases between. Looked up from germline, CDR1 is MGHRA and CDR2 is YSYEKL. The length of the CDR3 is 16 residues. The CDR3 bases are TGCGCCAGCAGCCAAGAGGGGCACAGTCCCGCCGGGGAGCTGTTTTTT. Encoded protein: CASSQEGHSPAGELFF.

The rearrangement joins TRBV7-2 to TRBJ2-7; 7 bases align to TRBD2. After removal of 3 bases from V and 0 bases from J, the junction contained 5 bases not matched to a gene. This CDR3 spans 15 amino acids. Germline assignment: CDR1 SGHTA and CDR2 FQGNSA. For the CDR3, the DNA is TGTGCCAGCAGCTTTAGCGGGCTGCTCTCCTACGAGCAGTACTTC. This encodes CASSFSGLLSYEQYF.

The V call is TRBV7-9, the J call TRBJ2-2; 7 bases are shared with TRBD1. J was trimmed by 2 bases and V by 1 base; bases with no gene match: 1. The CDR3 has 15 residues. Germline V CDR1 and CDR2: SEHNR, FQNEAQ (reference sequence). The CDR3 sequence: CASSLGDSNTGELFF. Written as DNA, the CDR3 is TGTGCCAGCAGCTTAGGGGACAGTAACACCGGGGAGCTGTTTTTT. The full variable domain, rest sourced from reference TRBV7-9 and TRBJ2-2, is DTGVSQNPRHKITKRGQNVTFRCDPISEHNRLYWYRQTLGQGPEFLTYFQNEAQLEKSRLLSDRFSAERPKGSFSTLEIQRTEQGDSAMYLCASSLGDSNTGELFFGEGSRLTVL.

The rearrangement joins TRBV30 to TRBJ2-1; D gene ambiguous. V lost 7 bases and J 2 bases, leaving 6 bases between the germline ends. CDR3 length equals 11 residues. Germline V gene sequence: CDR1 GTSNPN, CDR2 SVGIG (reference sequence). The CDR3 nucleotides are TGTGCCTCGCGGACCTACAATGAGCAGTTCTTC. Translated: CASRTYNEQFF.

This clone was observed a few times. The genes are TRBV4-3 and TRBJ1-2; a weak D match, TRBD1 (5 bases). CDR3 length: 14 residues. V lost 4 bases to trimming and J lost 5 bases, with 14 bases between them. In germline, CDR1 is LGHNA, CDR2 YSLEER. The CDR3 loop reads CASSRQGSAYGYTF. The CDR3 coding sequence is TGCGCCAGCAGCCGCCAGGGCTCCGCGTATGGCTACACCTTC.

This clone was found a few times. J is TRBJ2-7 and V is TRBV2; the match to TRBD2 covers 12 bases. This CDR3 has 16 residues. CDR1 is SNHLY and CDR2 is FYNNEI in the germline V gene. J gave up 2 bases and V 6 bases, and 8 bases lay outside the gene matches. DNA for the CDR3: TGTGCCAGCAGGAACCCTAGCGGGAGGGCCACCTACGAGCAGTACTTC. This codes for CASRNPSGRATYEQYF. The entire variable domain, with the rest obtained from reference TRBV2 and TRBJ2-7, is as follows: EPEVTQTPSHQVTQMGQEVILRCVPISNHLYFYWYRQILGQKVEFLVSFYNNEISEKSEIFDDQFSVERPDGSNFTLKIRSTKLEDSAMYFCASRNPSGRATYEQYFGPGTRLTVT.

This chain joins TRBV25-1 and TRBJ2-7, with D hard to call. Germline CDR1 reads MGHDK; CDR2 reads SYGVNS. The CDR3 has 11 amino acids. V lost 5 bases to trimming and J lost 3 bases, with 5 bases between them. The CDR3 here is CASSHFYEQYF. CDR3 sequence (DNA): TGTGCCAGCAGTCATTTCTACGAGCAGTACTTC.

This clone showed up just a few times. At one end the junction does not follow the germline gene, possibly because of a read error. This sequence joins TRBV5-1 and TRBJ2-3; TRBD1 matches 8 bases. CDR3 length: 14 residues. Germline values: CDR1 SGHRS, CDR2 YFSETQ. The CDR3 DNA sequence: TGCGCCAGCAGATTGGACAGGGTAGGAGATACGCAGTATTTT. Translated: CASRLDRVGDTQYF.

The CDR3 sequence is CASSLTVAKLNEQFF. CDR3 coding DNA: TGTGCCAGCAGCTTAACCGTAGCAAAACTGAATGAGCAGTTCTTC. The chain joins TRBV7-3 to TRBJ2-1; D gene unclear. The V gene's germline CDR1 is SGHTA and CDR2 FQGTGA. The V gene lost 0 bases and the J gene lost 7 bases, with 13 bases spanning the gap. This CDR3 contains 15 residues.

The rearrangement uses TRBV5-1 and TRBJ2-1; D is ambiguous. Between the trimmed V and J ends, which lost 0 bases and 0 bases, there was a span of 10 bases. Germline V gene lookup returns CDR1 SGHRS and CDR2 YFSETQ. The CDR3 contains 16 residues. This chain's CDR3 is CASSLEAVSSYNEQFF. CDR3 DNA sequence: TGCGCCAGCAGCTTGGAGGCGGTTAGCTCCTACAATGAGCAGTTCTTC.

In this sample, this clone turned up a few times. The chain carries TRBV29-1 and TRBJ1-2; no clear D. Trimming removed 6 bases from V and 1 base from J, with 12 bases in between. This CDR3 region has 13 residues. CDR1 and CDR2 from the germline V gene are SQVTM and ANQGSEA. The CDR3 bases are TGCAGCGTCGCCGGTCTCCATAACTATGGCTACACCTTC. This gives the protein CSVAGLHNYGYTF.

This rearrangement joins TRBV2 to TRBJ2-7; 15 nucleotides align to TRBD2. Germline CDR1 is SNHLY and CDR2 is FYNNEI. V lost 6 bases and J lost 7; bases outside the gene matches: 10. CDR3 length: 16 amino acids. The DNA for the CDR3 is TGTGCCAGCAGGCCCGGACTAGCGGGAGGGCCGGAGGAGCAGTACTTC. Residues: CASRPGLAGGPEEQYF.